This T cell receptor beta chain came from a study of T-cell memory formation after mild COVID-19 (dated by TCRdb to about 2021). Study-level background: Most TCR sequence clusters were specific to one of the two donors. Two young, previously healthy adult volunteers, one female and one male, were included in the cohort. In a couple of donors, T-cell clones that expanded and contracted after mild COVID-19 were followed by sequencing TCRalpha and TCRbeta repertoires longitudinally.

The full study reports these points: The study covered only a couple of mild cases, and larger cohorts including severe cases with pre-infection samples were considered necessary. Some responding clones were detected in pre-infection memory, which suggested that pre-existing cross-reactive memory T cells had joined the SARS-CoV-2 response. Contracting CD4+ clones were located mainly in the CM and EM memory subsets, whereas CD8+ clones were found to be enriched in EMRA. Clones contracting from day 15 to 85 had balanced CD4/CD8 phenotypes, while a second wave expanding from day 15 to 37 was biased towards CD4+. SARS-CoV-2 specificity was not confirmed for the second-wave clones peaking on day 37.

PBMCs were isolated by Ficoll-Paque density gradient centrifugation. Points on this clonotype: Its antigen is not yet known. Within one base of it there is no much larger clone, and no base qualities were kept.

Sequencing took place on an Illumina NovaSeq 6000. Using 5'RACE with constant-segment primers, TCRalpha and TCRbeta cDNA libraries were constructed, with sample barcodes and unique molecular identifiers added in the process. RNA was extracted from every sample with Trizol reagent. The libraries were amplified in two PCR steps, and the second step added a second sample barcode and Illumina TruSeq adapters. Sequencing of libraries was performed on an Illumina NovaSeq with 2 x 150 bp paired-end reads. The original methods were these. The reads were demultiplexed and collapsed into UMI-guided consensus sequences using migec v1.2.7. Using mixcr v2.1.11, UMI consensuses were aligned to TRA and TRB V and J templates and then assembled into clonotypes. A clonotype was counted as expanded or contracted only if both edgeR and NoisET called the change significant, with noise models trained on biological replicates. For edgeR calls, a false discovery rate-adjusted p below 0.01 and a log2 fold-change threshold of 1 were applied. As an exploratory analysis of dynamics, max-normalized trajectories of the 1000 most abundant clonotypes were examined by PCA with hierarchical clustering. Each responding clone was given a CD4 or CD8 phenotype based on the CD4+ and CD8+ repertoires, which had been sequenced separately. Using fastp at Q25 and MiXCR, TCRdb reprocessed the public reads and kept productive beta chains. Under each unique CDR3 protein, matching rows form one entry showing the most common genes and DNA. These V and J calls derive from TCRdb rather than the authors' analysis. The sample has about 390,000 distinct CDR3 sequences on record, roughly 15% of them singletons. 20% to 25% of the sample is held by the ten biggest clonotypes.

Inclusive of the bounding cysteine and phenylalanine, the CDR3 is 15 residues long. The retained sequence is limited to the CDR3, 45 bases, with the frame set at the first base. Reading the germline V gene gives CDR1 SNHLY and CDR2 FYNNEI. V is cut by 2 bases and J by 2 bases, and the space between the germline ends is 11 bases. This receptor was taken from a man aged 18 to 30 who had mild COVID-19 (a few samples of this study predate the infection). The sample titles of this study are shuffled in the database, so cell type and time point are left out; the donor was told from shared clones. Specimen: PBMCs or a T cell subset sorted from them (not recorded which). The rearrangement combines TRBV2 with TRBJ2-3; TRBD2 is a possible D gene, resting on 7 matching bases. The DNA sequence is TGTGCCAGCAGTGAACTCGCGGGGGCCACAGATACGCAGTATTTT. It specifies CASSELAGATDTQYF.